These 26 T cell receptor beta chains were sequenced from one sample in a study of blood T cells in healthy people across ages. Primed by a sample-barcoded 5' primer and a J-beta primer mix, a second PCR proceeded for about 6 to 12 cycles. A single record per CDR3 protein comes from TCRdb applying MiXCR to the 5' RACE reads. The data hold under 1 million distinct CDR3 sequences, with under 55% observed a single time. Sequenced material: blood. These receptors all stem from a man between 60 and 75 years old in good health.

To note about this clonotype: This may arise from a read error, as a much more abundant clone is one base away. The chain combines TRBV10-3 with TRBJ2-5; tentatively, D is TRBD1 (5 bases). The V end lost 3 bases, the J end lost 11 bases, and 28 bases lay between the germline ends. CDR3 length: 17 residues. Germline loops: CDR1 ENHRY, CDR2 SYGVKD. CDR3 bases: TGTGCCATCAGTGAAATCCCGAGACAGCTTTCCGTCAATGAGCAGTACTTC. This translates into CAISEIPRQLSVNEQYF.

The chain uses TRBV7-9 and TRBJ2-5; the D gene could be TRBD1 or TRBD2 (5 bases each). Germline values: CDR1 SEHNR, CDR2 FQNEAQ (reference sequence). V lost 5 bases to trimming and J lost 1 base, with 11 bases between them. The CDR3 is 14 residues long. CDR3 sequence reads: CASSHGTSQETQYF. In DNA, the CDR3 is TGTGCCAGCAGCCATGGGACCAGCCAAGAGACCCAGTACTTC.

CDR3 DNA sequence: TGTGCCAGCAGTTACCCGCCTGCCCGGGGCACTGAAGCTTTCTTT. Amino acids: CASSYPPARGTEAFF. The chain combines TRBV6-2 or TRBV6-3 with TRBJ1-1; no clear D gene. CDR3 length: 15 amino acids. Germline V gene data show CDR1 as MNHEY and CDR2 as SVGEGT. V lost 2 bases and J lost 4, with 14 bases in between.

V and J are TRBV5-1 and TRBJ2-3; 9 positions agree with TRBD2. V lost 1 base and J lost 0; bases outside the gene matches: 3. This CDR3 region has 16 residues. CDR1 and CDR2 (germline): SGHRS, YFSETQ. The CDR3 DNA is TGCGCCAGCAGCTTGCCTAGCGGGGCGAGCACAGATACGCAGTATTTT. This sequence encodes CASSLPSGASTDTQYF.

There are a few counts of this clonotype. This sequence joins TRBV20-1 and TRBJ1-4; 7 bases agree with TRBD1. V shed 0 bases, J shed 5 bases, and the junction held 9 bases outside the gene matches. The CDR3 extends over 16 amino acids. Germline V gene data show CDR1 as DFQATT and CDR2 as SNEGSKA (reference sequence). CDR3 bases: TGCAGTGCTAGAGATTTCGCCCGGGACAGCAATGAAAAACTGTTTTTT. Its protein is CSARDFARDSNEKLFF.

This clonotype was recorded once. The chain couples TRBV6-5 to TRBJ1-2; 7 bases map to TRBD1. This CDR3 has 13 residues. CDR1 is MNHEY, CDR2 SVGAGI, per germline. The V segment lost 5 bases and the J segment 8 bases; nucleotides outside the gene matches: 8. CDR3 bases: TGTGCCAGCAGTCGAACAGGACAGGCAGGCTACACCTTC. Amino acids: CASSRTGQAGYTF.

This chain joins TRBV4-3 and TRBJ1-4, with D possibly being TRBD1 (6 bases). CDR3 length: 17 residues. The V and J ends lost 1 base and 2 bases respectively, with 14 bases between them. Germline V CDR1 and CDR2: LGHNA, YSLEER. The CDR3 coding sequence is TGCGCCAGCAGCCAAGGATCAGGAAGGGGGACTAATGAAAAACTGTTTTTT. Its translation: CASSQGSGRGTNEKLFF.

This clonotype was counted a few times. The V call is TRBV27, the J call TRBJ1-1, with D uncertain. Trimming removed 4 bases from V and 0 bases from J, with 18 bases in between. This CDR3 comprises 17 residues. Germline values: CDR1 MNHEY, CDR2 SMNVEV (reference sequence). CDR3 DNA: TGTGCCAGCAGTTCCTCGGGGTACACTTTGGTGAACACTGAAGCTTTCTTT. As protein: CASSSSGYTLVNTEAFF.

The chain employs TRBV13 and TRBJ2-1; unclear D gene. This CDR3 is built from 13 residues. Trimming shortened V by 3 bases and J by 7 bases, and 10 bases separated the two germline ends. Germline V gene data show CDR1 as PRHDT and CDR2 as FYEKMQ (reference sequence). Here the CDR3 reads CASSLESENEQFF. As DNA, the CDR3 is TGTGCCAGCAGCTTGGAATCAGAAAATGAGCAGTTCTTC. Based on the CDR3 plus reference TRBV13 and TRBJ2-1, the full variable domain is AAGVIQSPRHLIKEKRETATLKCYPIPRHDTVYWYQQGPGQDPQFLISFYEKMQSDKGSIPDRFSAQQFSDYHSELNMSSLELGDSALYFCASSLESENEQFFGPGTRLTVL.

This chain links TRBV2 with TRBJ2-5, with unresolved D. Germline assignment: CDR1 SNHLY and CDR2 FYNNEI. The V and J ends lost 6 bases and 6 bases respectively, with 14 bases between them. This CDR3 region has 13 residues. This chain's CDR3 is CASRTIGPKTQYF. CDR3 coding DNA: TGTGCCAGCAGGACCATTGGCCCCAAGACCCAGTACTTC.

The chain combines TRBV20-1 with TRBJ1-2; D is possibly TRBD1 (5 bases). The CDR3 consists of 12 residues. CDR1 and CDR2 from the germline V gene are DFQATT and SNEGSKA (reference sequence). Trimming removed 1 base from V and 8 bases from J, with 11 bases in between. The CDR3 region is CSARGGGWGYTF. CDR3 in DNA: TGCAGTGCTAGAGGCGGGGGATGGGGCTACACCTTC.

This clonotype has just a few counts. The CDR3 DNA is TGTGCCAGCAGCCACGGGGAGGGAAAACTGTTTTTT. It is translated as CASSHGEGKLFF. The chain couples TRBV3-1 to TRBJ1-4; D is unclear. V was cut by 3 bases and J by 10 bases, with 9 bases left in between. Looked up from germline, CDR1 is LGHDT and CDR2 is YNNKEL (reference sequence). CDR3 size: 12 residues.

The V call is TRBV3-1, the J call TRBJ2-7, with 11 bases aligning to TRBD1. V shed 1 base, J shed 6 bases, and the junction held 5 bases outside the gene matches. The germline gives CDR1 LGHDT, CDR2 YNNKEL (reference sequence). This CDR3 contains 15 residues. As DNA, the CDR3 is TGTGCCAGCAGCCAAGTATGGACAGGGGGCTTCGAGCAGTACTTC. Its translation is CASSQVWTGGFEQYF.

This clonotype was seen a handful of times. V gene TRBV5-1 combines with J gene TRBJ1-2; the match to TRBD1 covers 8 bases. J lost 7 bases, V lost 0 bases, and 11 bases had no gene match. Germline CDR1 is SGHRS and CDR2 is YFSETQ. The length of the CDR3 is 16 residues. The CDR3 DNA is TGCGCCAGCAGCTTGGCCGTTGGTGACAGGGGTGCTGGCTACACCTTC. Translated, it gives CASSLAVGDRGAGYTF.

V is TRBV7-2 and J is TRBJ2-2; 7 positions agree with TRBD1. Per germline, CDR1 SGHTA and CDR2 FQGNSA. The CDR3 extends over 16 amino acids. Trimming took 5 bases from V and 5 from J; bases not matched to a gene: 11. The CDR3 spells CASSQRQGESTGELFF. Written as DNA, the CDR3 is TGTGCCAGCAGCCAAAGACAGGGCGAGTCAACCGGGGAGCTGTTTTTT.

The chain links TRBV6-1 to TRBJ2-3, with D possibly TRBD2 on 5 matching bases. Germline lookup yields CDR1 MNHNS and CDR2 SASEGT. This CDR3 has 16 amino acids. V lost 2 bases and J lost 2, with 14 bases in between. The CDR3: CASSETASPFTDTQYF. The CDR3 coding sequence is TGTGCCAGCAGTGAAACGGCTAGCCCCTTCACAGATACGCAGTATTTT.

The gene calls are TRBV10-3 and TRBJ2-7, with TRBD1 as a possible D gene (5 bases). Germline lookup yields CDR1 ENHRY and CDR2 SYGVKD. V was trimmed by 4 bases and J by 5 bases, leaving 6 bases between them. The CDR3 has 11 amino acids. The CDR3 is CAISAGNEQYF. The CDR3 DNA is TGTGCCATCAGTGCAGGGAACGAGCAGTACTTC.

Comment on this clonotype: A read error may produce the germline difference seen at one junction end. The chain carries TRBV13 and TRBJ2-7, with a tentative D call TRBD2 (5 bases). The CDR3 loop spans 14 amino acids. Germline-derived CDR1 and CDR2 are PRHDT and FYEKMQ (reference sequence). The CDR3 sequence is CASSVGPRDYEQYF. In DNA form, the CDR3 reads TGTGCCAGCAGCGTAGGCCCTCGGGACTACGAGCAGTACTTC.

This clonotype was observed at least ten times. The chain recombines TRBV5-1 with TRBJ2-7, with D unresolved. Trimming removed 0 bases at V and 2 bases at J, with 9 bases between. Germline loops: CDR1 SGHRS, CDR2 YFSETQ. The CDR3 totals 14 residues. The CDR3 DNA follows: TGCGCCAGCAGCTTGGAGGGCAATGCCTACGAGCAGTACTTC. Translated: CASSLEGNAYEQYF.

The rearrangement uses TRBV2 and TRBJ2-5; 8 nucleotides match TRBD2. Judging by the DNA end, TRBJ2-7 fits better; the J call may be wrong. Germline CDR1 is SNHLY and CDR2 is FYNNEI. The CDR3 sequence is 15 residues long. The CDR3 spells CASSEPGLVNYEQYF. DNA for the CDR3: TGTGCCAGCAGTGAACCGGGACTAGTGAACTACGAGCAGTACTTC.

CDR3 nucleotide sequence: TGCAGCGTTGAGTCGGGTGCAACTAATGAAAAACTGTTTTTT. It codes for CSVESGATNEKLFF. The V gene is TRBV29-1, the J gene TRBJ1-4, with D unresolved. V gave up 3 bases and J gave up 0 bases, with 8 bases separating them. Germline CDR1 is SQVTM and CDR2 is ANQGSEA. The CDR3 spans 14 residues.

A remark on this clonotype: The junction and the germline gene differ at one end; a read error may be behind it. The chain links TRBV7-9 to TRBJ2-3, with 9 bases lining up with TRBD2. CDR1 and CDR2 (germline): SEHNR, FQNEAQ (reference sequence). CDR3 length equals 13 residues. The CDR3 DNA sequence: TGCAAGACTAGCGGACCTTCTTTAGATACGCAGTATTTT. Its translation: CKTSGPSLDTQYF.

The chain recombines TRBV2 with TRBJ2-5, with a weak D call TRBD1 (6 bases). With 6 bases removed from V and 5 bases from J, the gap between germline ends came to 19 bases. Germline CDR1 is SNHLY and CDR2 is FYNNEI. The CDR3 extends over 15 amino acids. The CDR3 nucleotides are TGTGCCAGCAGGAGGGAGAGACAGGCTTGGGAGACCCAGTACTTC. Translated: CASRRERQAWETQYF.

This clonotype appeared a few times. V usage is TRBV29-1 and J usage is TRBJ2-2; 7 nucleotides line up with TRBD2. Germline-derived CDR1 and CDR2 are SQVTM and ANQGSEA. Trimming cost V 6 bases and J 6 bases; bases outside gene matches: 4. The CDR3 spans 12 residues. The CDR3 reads CSVSAGAGELFF. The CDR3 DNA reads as TGCAGCGTCTCCGCGGGGGCCGGGGAGCTGTTTTTT.

The CDR3 nucleotides are TGTGCCAGCAGTCTTGAACCATATTCGGTTGAGCAGTTCTTC. Protein product: CASSLEPYSVEQFF. The chain carries TRBV12-3 or TRBV12-4 and TRBJ2-1; D uncertain. The CDR3 totals 14 residues. With 5 bases removed from V and 9 bases from J, the gap between germline ends came to 17 bases.

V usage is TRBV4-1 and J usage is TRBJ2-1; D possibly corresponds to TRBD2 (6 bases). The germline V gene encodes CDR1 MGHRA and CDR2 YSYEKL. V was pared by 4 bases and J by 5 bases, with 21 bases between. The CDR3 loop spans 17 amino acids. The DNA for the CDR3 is TGCGCCAGCAGCCTCCAGTACCGGATGCGGGGCGACAATGAGCAGTTCTTC. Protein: CASSLQYRMRGDNEQFF.